Described below is a single TCR beta chain sequence and its context. The antigen is unknown. The time point: week 5, during vaccination. A single vaccine dose contained 300 ug of mutant IDH1 20-mer peptide, and topical imiquimod was used with it. The sample originates from a study of a mutant IDH1 vaccine in newly diagnosed glioma. Study in general: Vaccines were first given 4-6 weeks after radiotherapy alone, or with temozolomide cycles. Antecedent treatment encompassed radiotherapy, temozolomide, or their combination; the majority received both.

Clones were sequenced by immunoSEQ multiplex PCR, and TCRdb holds only the in-frame ones, with some missing. In the table there are 40,000 to 50,000 clones, over 75% of which are singletons. The sequences come from PBMCs, collected from a glioma patient whose treatment included an IDH1 peptide vaccine. The TCR comes from a man aged 35 to 55 with glioma.

CDR3 DNA: TGTGCCAGCAGCTACCAGCCTAGCGGGAGTGATACGCAGTATTTT. Its protein is CASSYQPSGSDTQYF. This rearrangement joins TRBV7-3 to TRBJ2-3; the match to TRBD2 covers 10 bases. J gave up 6 bases and V 4 bases, and 7 bases lay outside the gene matches. The CDR3 contains 15 residues. Germline loops: CDR1 SGHTA, CDR2 FQGTGA.